This TCR beta chain was identified during a study of shared clonotypes between healthy human individuals. Per the original methods: Filtering differed since immunoSEQ provided only junctions, with no quality scores. Data came from immunoSEQ multiplex PCR; TCRdb stores just in-frame clones and leaves some out. The D gene and trimming were derived from the DNA, and the V and J assignments and clone size from that table. The data contain about 1 million clones, more than 65% of them singletons. Trimming shortened V by 1 base and J by 8 bases, and 15 bases separated the two germline ends. Germline assignment: CDR1 SGHRS and CDR2 YFSETQ. CDR3 size: 15 residues. Comment on this clone: The antigen is undetermined.

Whole-study findings and limits: An expected dependence of interdonor clonotype sharing on sequencing depth was noted. Estimated richness was generally greater in naive than memory subsets.

Input material: memory CD4+ T cells sorted from blood. Subset noted: CD45RA-negative fraction. The clonotype comes from a man younger than 35 in good health. The V gene is TRBV5-1, the J gene TRBJ1-4; D not resolved. Here the CDR3 DNA reads TGCGCCAGCAGCTTGTCCGATCCAGGTCCCGAAAAACTGTTTTTT. This translates into CASSLSDPGPEKLFF.